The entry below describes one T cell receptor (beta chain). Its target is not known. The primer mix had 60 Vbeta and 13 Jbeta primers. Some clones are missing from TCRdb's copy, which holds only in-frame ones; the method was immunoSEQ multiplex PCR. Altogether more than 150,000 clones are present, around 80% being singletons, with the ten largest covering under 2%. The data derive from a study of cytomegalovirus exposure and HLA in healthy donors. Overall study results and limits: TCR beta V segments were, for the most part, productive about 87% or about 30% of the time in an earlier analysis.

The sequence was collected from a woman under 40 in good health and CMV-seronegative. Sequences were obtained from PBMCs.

CDR3 region: CASSYGTGGSYNEQFF. The CDR3 region has the DNA TGTGCCAGCAGTTACGGGACAGGGGGTTCGTACAATGAGCAGTTCTTC. J is TRBJ2-1 and V is TRBV6-5; 11 nucleotides agree with TRBD1. Germline V gene data show CDR1 as MNHEY and CDR2 as SVGAGI. The CDR3 has 16 amino acids. V lost 2 bases and J lost 4; bases outside the gene matches: 4.